Each of the 22 T cell receptor beta chains below was sequenced from the same sample in a study of shared clonotypes between healthy human individuals. Profiled with immunoSEQ multiplex PCR; TCRdb holds only in-frame clones, not every one. The data hold about 2 million clones, with just under 95% observed a single time. Terminally differentiated effector memory CD45RA+ cells were left out of the naive CD8 fraction, which was CD45RO-negative and positively selected for CCR7. The specimen was naive CD8+ T cells sorted from blood. All receptors derive from a young man in good health.

This clone was counted a single time. V gene TRBV7-9 combines with J gene TRBJ1-1; D ambiguous. The CDR3 is 12 amino acids. Germline lookup yields CDR1 SEHNR and CDR2 FQNEAQ (reference sequence). Trimming removed 5 bases at V and 2 bases at J, with 6 bases between. CDR3 residues: CASSPHNTEAFF. CDR3 DNA: TGTGCCAGCAGCCCGCACAACACTGAAGCTTTCTTT. Variable domain in full (rest from reference TRBV7-9 and TRBJ1-1): DTGVSQNPRHKITKRGQNVTFRCDPISEHNRLYWYRQTLGQGPEFLTYFQNEAQLEKSRLLSDRFSAERPKGSFSTLEIQRTEQGDSAMYLCASSPHNTEAFFGQGTRLTVV.

V gene TRBV10-3 combines with J gene TRBJ1-4, with a possible D match to TRBD1 (5 bases). Germline CDR1 reads ENHRY; CDR2 reads SYGVKD. The CDR3 totals 15 residues. V was cut by 3 bases and J by 8 bases, with 16 bases left in between. The CDR3 coding sequence is TGTGCCATCAGTGATCCCTCTGTGGGGGAGGAAAAACTGTTTTTT. It yields the protein CAISDPSVGEEKLFF.

V usage is TRBV6-6 and J usage is TRBJ2-4, with TRBD1 matching over 7 bases. Germline values: CDR1 MNHNY, CDR2 SVGAGI (reference sequence). This CDR3 region has 13 residues. V gave up 2 bases and J gave up 12 bases; unmatched junction bases: 7. The CDR3 coding sequence is TGTGCCAGCAGTTACGGGACAGAGGCCCCTCAGTACTTC. Encoded protein: CASSYGTEAPQYF.

The rearrangement links TRBV9 to TRBJ2-2; TRBD1 agrees at 8 bases. The CDR3 loop spans 17 amino acids. CDR1 is SGDLS, CDR2 YYNGEE, per germline. After removal of 4 bases from V and 2 bases from J, the junction contained 10 bases not matched to a gene. This CDR3 is CASSPSRDRRNTGELFF. The CDR3 DNA reads TGTGCCAGCAGCCCCTCTCGGGACAGGAGAAACACCGGGGAGCTGTTTTTT.

This chain uses TRBV13 with TRBJ2-6; TRBD2 matches at 9 bases. Germline CDR1 PRHDT, CDR2 FYEKMQ (reference sequence). V lost 1 base and J lost 0; bases outside the gene matches: 10. The CDR3 runs 20 residues. CDR3 coding DNA: TGTGCCAGCAGCTTAGTGGTAGCGGGAGACCCCGCCTCTGGGGCCAACGTCCTGACTTTC. This codes for CASSLVVAGDPASGANVLTF.

The V and J genes are TRBV27 and TRBJ2-7, with 9 positions matching TRBD1. Germline loops: CDR1 MNHEY, CDR2 SMNVEV (reference sequence). The V gene end was trimmed by 5 bases and the J gene end by 2 bases; junction bases not matched to a gene: 7. This CDR3 is 15 amino acids long. CDR3 loop: CASSPRTGETYEQYF. DNA of the CDR3: TGTGCCAGCAGTCCCCGGACAGGGGAAACCTACGAGCAGTACTTC.

CDR3 sequence reads: CASSGWGTDYEQYF. The CDR3 coding sequence is TGTGCCAGCAGCGGCTGGGGCACGGACTACGAGCAGTACTTC. V gene TRBV6-1 combines with J gene TRBJ2-7, with D possibly TRBD1 on 5 matching bases. Germline CDR1 MNHNS, CDR2 SASEGT. This CDR3 is 14 amino acids long. Trimming removed 6 bases at V and 3 bases at J, with 15 bases between.

The CDR3 sequence: CAISLAYSTDTQYF. The DNA for the CDR3 is TGTGCCATCTCACTAGCGTATAGCACAGATACGCAGTATTTT. The chain recombines TRBV7-9 with TRBJ2-3; TRBD2 agrees at 7 bases. CDR1 and CDR2 (germline): SEHNR, FQNEAQ (reference sequence). The CDR3 totals 14 residues. The ends lost 10 bases at V and 0 bases at J; junction bases unmatched: 7.

The chain links TRBV4-3 to TRBJ1-3, with D unclear. Trimming took off 0 bases at V and 0 bases at J, with 6 bases between the two ends. The CDR3 spans 15 residues. Germline CDR1 is LGHNA and CDR2 is YSLEER. This CDR3 is CASSQDRTSGNTIYF. In DNA form, the CDR3 reads TGCGCCAGCAGCCAAGATCGCACCTCTGGAAACACCATATATTTT.

The J gene is TRBJ2-5, the V gene TRBV13; maybe TRBD1 (6 bases). CDR1 and CDR2 from the germline V gene are PRHDT and FYEKMQ (reference sequence). The CDR3 covers 13 residues. Trimming cost V 7 bases and J 2 bases, with 11 bases left between them. For the CDR3, the DNA is TGTGCCAGCACCGCGGACAGTCAAGAGACCCAGTACTTC. Translating it yields CASTADSQETQYF.

This clone was seen a single time. This chain joins TRBV7-3 and TRBJ2-5, with 11 bases fitting TRBD2. This CDR3 has 15 amino acids. The germline V gene has CDR1 SGHTA and CDR2 FQGTGA. Trimming at V came to 5 bases and at J to 5 bases, leaving 7 bases not matched to a gene. For the CDR3, the DNA is TGTGCCAGCAGCGCGGGACTAGCGGCGGGTGAGACCCAGTACTTC. Encoded protein: CASSAGLAAGETQYF.

The genes are TRBV6-1 and TRBJ2-7; the D gene is possibly TRBD2 (7 bases). Per germline, CDR1 MNHNS and CDR2 SASEGT. The CDR3 is 14 residues long. The V end lost 7 bases, the J end lost 4 bases, and 17 bases lay between the germline ends. The CDR3 DNA sequence: TGTGCCAGCAACGGTGGGGGGGCGCAATACGAGCAGTACTTC. Translating it yields CASNGGGAQYEQYF.

This chain connects TRBV5-6 to TRBJ2-7; unclear D gene. V was clipped by 1 base and J by 3 bases, with 14 bases between them. This CDR3 region has 15 residues. Germline V gene data show CDR1 as SGHDT and CDR2 as YYEEEE. CDR3 sequence reads: CASSLRGLGVYEQYF. The CDR3 DNA is TGTGCCAGCAGCTTGAGAGGTTTAGGAGTCTACGAGCAGTACTTC. Based on the CDR3 plus reference TRBV5-6 and TRBJ2-7, the full variable domain is DAGVTQSPTHLIKTRGQQVTLRCSPKSGHDTVSWYQQALGQGPQFIFQYYEEEERQRGNFPDRFSGHQFPNYSSELNVNALLLGDSALYLCASSLRGLGVYEQYFGPGTRLTVT.

The V call is TRBV13, the J call TRBJ2-7; 13 bases fit TRBD2. Germline values: CDR1 PRHDT, CDR2 FYEKMQ (reference sequence). The CDR3 spans 14 residues. Unmatched junction bases numbered 2, after V lost 5 bases and J lost 4 bases. The CDR3 region has the DNA TGTGCCAGCAGCAAACTAGCGGGGGGGTACGAGCAGTACTTC. Translation: CASSKLAGGYEQYF. The full variable domain, its missing parts supplied by reference TRBV13 and TRBJ2-7, is AAGVIQSPRHLIKEKRETATLKCYPIPRHDTVYWYQQGPGQDPQFLISFYEKMQSDKGSIPDRFSAQQFSDYHSELNMSSLELGDSALYFCASSKLAGGYEQYFGPGTRLTVT.

In this sample, this clone turned up a few times. The CDR3 nucleotides read TGTGCCTGGACTGAAGGGATTGAAGCTTTCTTT. Encoded protein: CAWTEGIEAFF. The chain carries TRBV30 and TRBJ1-1; D remains ambiguous. The ends were cut back, 4 bases at V and 7 bases at J, with 10 bases in the middle. The CDR3 length is 11 residues. CDR1 and CDR2 (germline): GTSNPN, SVGIG (reference sequence).

The chain is built from TRBV14 and TRBJ2-7, with 8 bases that match TRBD1. There are 16 residues in the CDR3. Germline CDR1 and CDR2: SGHDN and FVKESK. The junction had 9 bases not matched to a gene; V was cut back by 2 bases and J by 3 bases. The chain's CDR3 is CASSQLPGTGNYEQYF. The CDR3, as DNA: TGTGCCAGCAGCCAATTGCCCGGGACAGGAAACTACGAGCAGTACTTC.

The chain is built from TRBV27 and TRBJ2-2; TRBD2 matches 7 bases. The germline gives CDR1 MNHEY, CDR2 SMNVEV (reference sequence). This CDR3 is 15 amino acids long. After removal of 6 bases from V and 3 bases from J, the junction contained 7 bases not matched to a gene. The CDR3 DNA is TGTGCCAGCAGGCCACTAGCGCTGGACACCGGGGAGCTGTTTTTT. Translation: CASRPLALDTGELFF.

As for this clone: Other DNA sequences from this sample encode an identical CDR3 as well. CDR3 nucleotide sequence: TGTGCCAGCAGCGTCGGTGGGGAAACCTACGAGCAGTACTTC. It yields the protein CASSVGGETYEQYF. The chain has TRBV9 and TRBJ2-7, with D hard to call. The CDR3 is 14 residues long. Trimming stripped 2 bases from V and 2 bases from J, with 11 bases between. The germline CDR1 and CDR2 sequences are SGDLS and YYNGEE.

The V and J genes are TRBV19 and TRBJ2-3, with 10 bases fitting TRBD2. Germline lookup yields CDR1 LNHDA and CDR2 SQIVND (reference sequence). Losses at the gene ends were 6 bases for V and 1 base for J; bases not matched to a gene: 10. CDR3 length equals 17 residues. DNA of the CDR3: TGTGCCAGTAGCCTAGCGGGGGTGTTGGTTGGCACAGATACGCAGTATTTT. Amino acids: CASSLAGVLVGTDTQYF.

The chain has TRBV9 and TRBJ2-5, with 10 bases fitting TRBD2. Unmatched junction bases numbered 6, after V lost 1 base and J lost 0 bases. Germline assignment: CDR1 SGDLS and CDR2 YYNGEE. The CDR3 has 17 amino acids. The CDR3 protein is CASSVLAGAGYQETQYF. DNA of the CDR3: TGTGCCAGCAGCGTACTAGCGGGGGCCGGGTACCAAGAGACCCAGTACTTC.

The CDR3 protein is CASSLARGGDEQFF. The CDR3 nucleotides are TGTGCCAGCAGCTTGGCCAGGGGAGGGGATGAGCAGTTCTTC. The gene calls are TRBV5-6 and TRBJ2-1, with D tentatively TRBD2 (7 bases). This CDR3 is 14 amino acids long. With 0 bases removed from V and 8 bases from J, the gap between germline ends came to 12 bases. Germline CDR1 reads SGHDT; CDR2 reads YYEEEE. The complete variable domain, with remaining parts taken from reference TRBV5-6 and TRBJ2-1, reads DAGVTQSPTHLIKTRGQQVTLRCSPKSGHDTVSWYQQALGQGPQFIFQYYEEEERQRGNFPDRFSGHQFPNYSSELNVNALLLGDSALYLCASSLARGGDEQFFGPGTRLTVL.

As regards this clone: The sample has other DNA sequences that encode this CDR3 too. The CDR3, as DNA: TGTGCCAGCAGCTTCGGACAGGGCGAAAATGAAAAGCTGTTTTTT. Amino acid sequence: CASSFGQGENEKLFF. The chain couples TRBV21-1 to TRBJ1-4; whether TRBD1, the table's D call, matches the DNA was not checked. TRBV21-1 is recorded as a pseudogene. CDR3 length: 15 residues.